This T cell receptor beta chain was profiled in a study of memory CD4+ T cells and cytomegalovirus serostatus. Study-level background: Donors were healthy Belgian adults, several CMV seropositive and under 30 seronegative. Whole-study results and caveats: CD4+ memory repertoires contained about two fifths of the 164 reported CMV TCRbeta sequences.

Only in-frame clones appear in the TCRdb table, and some are missing; sequencing was by immunoSEQ multiplex PCR. The table records under 100,000 clones, around 80% of them present only once. Germline V gives CDR1 SGHDT, CDR2 YYEEEE. V was clipped by 3 bases and J by 7 bases; unmatched bases: 4. The CDR3 sequence is 13 residues long. Regarding this clone: No antigen is known for it.

Single viable CD3+CD4+CD8-CD45RO+ cells were sorted as the memory CD4+ T cells. The chain is built from TRBV5-6 and TRBJ2-4; 7 nucleotides match TRBD1. Sequenced sample: memory CD4+ T cells from blood. The TCR originated in an adult in good health and CMV-seronegative. CDR3 sequence reads: CASSSPDRNIQYF. Written as DNA, the CDR3 is TGTGCCAGCAGCTCCCCGGACAGGAACATTCAGTACTTC.